This is a list of T cell receptor beta chains from one sample in a study of T cell responses to AZD1222 COVID-19 vaccine. Clones were sequenced by immunoSEQ multiplex PCR, and TCRdb holds only the in-frame ones, with some missing. Of roughly 110,000 clones in the sample, 90% were seen once. Sequenced here: peripheral blood, sampled 28 days after the second AZD1222 dose. Source of these receptors: an adult who received the AZD1222 COVID-19 vaccine. Each CDR3 is given with its conserved first and last residue.

j_call: TRBJ1-2; v_call: TRBV28; cdr3_aa: CASSRQGVYNYGYTF
j_call: TRBJ1-1; v_call: TRBV30; cdr3_aa: CAWIGGTGMNTEAFF
j_call: TRBJ2-7; v_call: TRBV21-1; cdr3_aa: CASSLTSGVTRSFYEQYF
j_call: TRBJ1-5; v_call: TRBV25-1; cdr3_aa: CASSGTGASQPQHF
j_call: TRBJ2-7; v_call: TRBV19; cdr3_aa: CASSQLAGGLYEQYF
j_call: TRBJ1-3; v_call: TRBV4-2; cdr3_aa: CASSQPPNLDTIYF
j_call: TRBJ2-5; v_call: TRBV2; cdr3_aa: CASSQGFSQETQYF
j_call: TRBJ1-6; v_call: TRBV5-6; cdr3_aa: CASSTPGAGNSPLHF
j_call: TRBJ1-6; v_call: TRBV5-5; cdr3_aa: CASSLARTGLGSPLHF
j_call: TRBJ1-1; v_call: TRBV10-3; cdr3_aa: CAISSQVGTGSEAFF
j_call: TRBJ1-6; v_call: TRBV10-3; cdr3_aa: CAISPRAENSPLHF
j_call: TRBJ2-1; v_call: TRBV9; cdr3_aa: CASSVVGGPINEQFF
j_call: TRBJ2-3; v_call: TRBV7-6; cdr3_aa: CASSLGGGLAGVTDTQYF
j_call: TRBJ1-2; v_call: TRBV7-9; cdr3_aa: CASSSGGQGSANYGYTF
j_call: TRBJ1-1; v_call: TRBV5-6; cdr3_aa: CASSLVVMNTEAFF
j_call: TRBJ1-6; v_call: TRBV7-2; cdr3_aa: CASSPGTGGRNSPLHF
j_call: TRBJ1-2; v_call: TRBV9; cdr3_aa: CASSVETTGVRDGYTF
j_call: TRBJ2-3; v_call: TRBV24-1; cdr3_aa: CATSERVSGRGTDTQYF
j_call: TRBJ1-3; v_call: TRBV6-5; cdr3_aa: CASIGGGNTIYF
j_call: TRBJ2-1; v_call: TRBV7-8; cdr3_aa: CASSLKGQGFNEQFF
j_call: TRBJ2-7; v_call: TRBV19; cdr3_aa: CASSYGTSYEQYF
j_call: TRBJ1-4; v_call: TRBV7-2; cdr3_aa: CASSAPGAVTNEKLFF
j_call: TRBJ1-4; v_call: TRBV6-2/TRBV6-3; cdr3_aa: CASSRSFGEKLFF
j_call: TRBJ2-1; v_call: TRBV2; cdr3_aa: CASSPYNEQFF
j_call: TRBJ2-3; v_call: TRBV9; cdr3_aa: CASSVAGLTDTQYF
j_call: TRBJ1-1; v_call: TRBV7-2; cdr3_aa: CASSSATGQASEAFF
j_call: TRBJ1-6; v_call: TRBV5-4; cdr3_aa: CASSLGPSGGVNSPLHF
j_call: TRBJ1-3; v_call: TRBV25-1; cdr3_aa: CAGSRGNTIYF
j_call: TRBJ2-2; v_call: TRBV5-8; cdr3_aa: CASRKRGANTGELFF
j_call: TRBJ1-5; v_call: TRBV6-2/TRBV6-3; cdr3_aa: CASSYLPDSNQPQHF
j_call: TRBJ2-5; v_call: TRBV9; cdr3_aa: CASSGGDREIETQYF
j_call: TRBJ2-3; v_call: TRBV7-2; cdr3_aa: CASSFGQGVDTQYF
j_call: TRBJ2-7; v_call: TRBV7-9; cdr3_aa: CASSLISGGPSYEQYF
j_call: TRBJ1-1; v_call: TRBV18; cdr3_aa: CASSARDSTGNTEAFF
j_call: TRBJ2-1; v_call: TRBV19; cdr3_aa: CASSMAWSYNEQFF
j_call: TRBJ1-1; v_call: TRBV11-2; cdr3_aa: CASSLAQGKAFF
j_call: TRBJ2-5; v_call: TRBV11-3; cdr3_aa: CASSFRRNQETQYF
j_call: TRBJ2-7; v_call: TRBV5-6; cdr3_aa: CASSRRQGRGEQYF
j_call: TRBJ1-2; v_call: TRBV25-1; cdr3_aa: CATLPGYTF
j_call: TRBJ2-3; v_call: TRBV19; cdr3_aa: CASSIRTGTNTDTQYF
j_call: TRBJ2-7; v_call: TRBV27; cdr3_aa: CASSLAGTSGYEQYF
j_call: TRBJ2-7; v_call: TRBV27; cdr3_aa: CASSLWGRDRGSYEQYF
j_call: TRBJ1-2; v_call: TRBV18; cdr3_aa: CASSPSMPLGGYTF
j_call: TRBJ2-7; v_call: TRBV5-1; cdr3_aa: CASSLVAHSYEQYF
j_call: TRBJ1-1; v_call: TRBV19; cdr3_aa: CATLGSRDHTEAFF
j_call: TRBJ1-1; v_call: TRBV30; cdr3_aa: CAWVGSFGRTEAFF
j_call: TRBJ1-4; v_call: TRBV4-2; cdr3_aa: CASSPDRGRGANEKLFF
j_call: TRBJ2-3; v_call: TRBV6-4; cdr3_aa: CASSATGGAADTQYF
j_call: TRBJ2-5; v_call: TRBV11-2; cdr3_aa: CASSLEFGKETQYF
j_call: TRBJ2-5; v_call: TRBV7-7; cdr3_aa: CASSASGRSGETQYF
j_call: TRBJ2-5; v_call: TRBV7-6; cdr3_aa: CASSKGTLPYQETQYF
j_call: TRBJ1-1; v_call: TRBV30; cdr3_aa: CALRRNTEAFF
j_call: TRBJ1-4; v_call: TRBV7-9; cdr3_aa: CASSAGQVRNEKLFF